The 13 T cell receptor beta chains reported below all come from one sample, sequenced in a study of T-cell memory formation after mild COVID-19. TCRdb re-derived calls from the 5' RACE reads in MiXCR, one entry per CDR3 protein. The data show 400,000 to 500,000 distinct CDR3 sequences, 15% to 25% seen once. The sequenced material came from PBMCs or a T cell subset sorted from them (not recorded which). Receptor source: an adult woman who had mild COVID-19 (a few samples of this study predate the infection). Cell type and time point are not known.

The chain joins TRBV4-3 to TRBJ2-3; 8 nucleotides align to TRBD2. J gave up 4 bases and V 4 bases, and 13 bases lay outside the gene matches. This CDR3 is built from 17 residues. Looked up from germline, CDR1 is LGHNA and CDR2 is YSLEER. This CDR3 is CASSRDGSGSYPDTQYF. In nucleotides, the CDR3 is TGCGCCAGCAGCCGAGATGGAAGCGGGAGCTACCCAGATACGCAGTATTTT.

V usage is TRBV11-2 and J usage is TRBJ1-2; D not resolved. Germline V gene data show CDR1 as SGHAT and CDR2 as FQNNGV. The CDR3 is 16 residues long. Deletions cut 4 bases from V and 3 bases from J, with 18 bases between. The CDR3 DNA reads TGTGCCAGCAGCTCCCTACTAACCCCCAGGCACTATGGCTACACCTTC. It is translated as CASSSLLTPRHYGYTF.

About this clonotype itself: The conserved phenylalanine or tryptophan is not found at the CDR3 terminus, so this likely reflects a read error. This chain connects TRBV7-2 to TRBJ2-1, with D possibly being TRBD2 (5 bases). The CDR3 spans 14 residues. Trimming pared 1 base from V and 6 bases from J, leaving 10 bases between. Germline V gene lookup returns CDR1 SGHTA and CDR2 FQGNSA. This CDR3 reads CASSLGLATNEQFS. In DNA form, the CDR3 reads TGTGCCAGCAGCTTAGGGTTAGCGACCAATGAGCAGTTCTCC.

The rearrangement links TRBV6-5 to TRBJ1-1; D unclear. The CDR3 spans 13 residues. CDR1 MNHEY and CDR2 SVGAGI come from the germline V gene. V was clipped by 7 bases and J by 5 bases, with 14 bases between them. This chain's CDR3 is CASNPGDRTEAFF. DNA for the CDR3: TGTGCCAGCAATCCCGGGGATCGGACTGAAGCTTTCTTT.

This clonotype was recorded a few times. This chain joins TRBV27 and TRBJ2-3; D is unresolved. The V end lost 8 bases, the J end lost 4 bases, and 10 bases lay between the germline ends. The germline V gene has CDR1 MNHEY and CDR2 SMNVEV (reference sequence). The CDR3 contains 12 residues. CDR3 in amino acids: CASAPGPDTQYF. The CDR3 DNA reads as TGTGCCAGCGCTCCCGGGCCAGATACGCAGTATTTT.

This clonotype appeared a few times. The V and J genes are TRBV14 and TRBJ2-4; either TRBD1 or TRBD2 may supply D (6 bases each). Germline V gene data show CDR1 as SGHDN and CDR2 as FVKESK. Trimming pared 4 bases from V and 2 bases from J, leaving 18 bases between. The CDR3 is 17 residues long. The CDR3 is CASSPPFAGHTKNIQYF. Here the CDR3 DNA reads TGTGCCAGCAGCCCGCCATTTGCGGGACACACCAAAAACATTCAGTACTTC.

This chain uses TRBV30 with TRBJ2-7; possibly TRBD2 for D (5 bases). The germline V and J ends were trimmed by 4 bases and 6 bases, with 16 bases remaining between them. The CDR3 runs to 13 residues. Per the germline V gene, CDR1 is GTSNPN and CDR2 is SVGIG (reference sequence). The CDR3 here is CAWNLGDLREQYF. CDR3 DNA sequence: TGTGCCTGGAATCTGGGAGACCTACGCGAGCAGTACTTC. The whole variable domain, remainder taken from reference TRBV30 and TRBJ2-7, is SQTIHQWPATLVQPVGSPLSLECTVEGTSNPNLYWYRQAAGRGLQLLFYSVGIGQISSEVPQNLSASRPQDRQFILSSKKLLLSDSGFYLCAWNLGDLREQYFGPGTRLTVT.

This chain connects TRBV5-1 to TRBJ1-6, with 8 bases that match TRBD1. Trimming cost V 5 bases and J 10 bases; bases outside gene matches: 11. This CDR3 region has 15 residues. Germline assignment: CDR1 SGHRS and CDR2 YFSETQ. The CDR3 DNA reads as TGCGCCAGCAGTCTACGGACAGGGAAAGACTCACCCCTCCACTTT. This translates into CASSLRTGKDSPLHF.

CDR3 in amino acids: CASSSWGVKGELFF. The CDR3 coding sequence is TGTGCCAGCAGCTCTTGGGGGGTTAAAGGGGAGCTGTTTTTT. This chain joins TRBV7-2 and TRBJ2-2, with a tentative D call TRBD2 (6 bases). V was clipped by 4 bases and J by 8 bases, with 14 bases between them. The CDR3 covers 14 residues. Germline loops: CDR1 SGHTA, CDR2 FQGNSA.

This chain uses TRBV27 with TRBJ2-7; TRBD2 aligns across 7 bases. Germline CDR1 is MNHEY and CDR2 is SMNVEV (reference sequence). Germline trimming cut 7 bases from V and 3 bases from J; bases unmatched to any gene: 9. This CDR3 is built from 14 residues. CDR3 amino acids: CASTDVPGGYEQYF. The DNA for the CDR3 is TGTGCCAGCACTGACGTCCCGGGGGGCTACGAGCAGTACTTC.

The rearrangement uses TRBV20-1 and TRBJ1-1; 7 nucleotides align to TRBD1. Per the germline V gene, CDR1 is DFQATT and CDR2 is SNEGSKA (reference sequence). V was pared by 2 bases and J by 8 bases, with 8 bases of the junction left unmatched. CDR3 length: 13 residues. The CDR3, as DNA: TGCAGTGCTAGACTCCACAGGGGCGCCGAAGCTTTCTTT. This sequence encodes CSARLHRGAEAFF.

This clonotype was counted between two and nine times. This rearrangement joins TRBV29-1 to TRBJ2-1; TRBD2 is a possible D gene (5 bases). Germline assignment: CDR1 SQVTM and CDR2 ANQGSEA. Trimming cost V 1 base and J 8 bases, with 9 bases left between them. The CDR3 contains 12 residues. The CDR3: CSVEATRYEQFF. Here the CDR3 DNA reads TGCAGCGTTGAAGCTACTAGGTATGAGCAGTTCTTC.

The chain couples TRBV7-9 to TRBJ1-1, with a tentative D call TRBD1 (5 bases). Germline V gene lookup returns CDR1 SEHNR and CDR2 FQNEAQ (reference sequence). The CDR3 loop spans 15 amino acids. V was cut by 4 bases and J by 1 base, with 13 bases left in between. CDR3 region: CASSYGDQGNTEAFF. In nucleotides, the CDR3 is TGTGCCAGCAGCTATGGGGACCAGGGGAACACTGAAGCTTTCTTT.